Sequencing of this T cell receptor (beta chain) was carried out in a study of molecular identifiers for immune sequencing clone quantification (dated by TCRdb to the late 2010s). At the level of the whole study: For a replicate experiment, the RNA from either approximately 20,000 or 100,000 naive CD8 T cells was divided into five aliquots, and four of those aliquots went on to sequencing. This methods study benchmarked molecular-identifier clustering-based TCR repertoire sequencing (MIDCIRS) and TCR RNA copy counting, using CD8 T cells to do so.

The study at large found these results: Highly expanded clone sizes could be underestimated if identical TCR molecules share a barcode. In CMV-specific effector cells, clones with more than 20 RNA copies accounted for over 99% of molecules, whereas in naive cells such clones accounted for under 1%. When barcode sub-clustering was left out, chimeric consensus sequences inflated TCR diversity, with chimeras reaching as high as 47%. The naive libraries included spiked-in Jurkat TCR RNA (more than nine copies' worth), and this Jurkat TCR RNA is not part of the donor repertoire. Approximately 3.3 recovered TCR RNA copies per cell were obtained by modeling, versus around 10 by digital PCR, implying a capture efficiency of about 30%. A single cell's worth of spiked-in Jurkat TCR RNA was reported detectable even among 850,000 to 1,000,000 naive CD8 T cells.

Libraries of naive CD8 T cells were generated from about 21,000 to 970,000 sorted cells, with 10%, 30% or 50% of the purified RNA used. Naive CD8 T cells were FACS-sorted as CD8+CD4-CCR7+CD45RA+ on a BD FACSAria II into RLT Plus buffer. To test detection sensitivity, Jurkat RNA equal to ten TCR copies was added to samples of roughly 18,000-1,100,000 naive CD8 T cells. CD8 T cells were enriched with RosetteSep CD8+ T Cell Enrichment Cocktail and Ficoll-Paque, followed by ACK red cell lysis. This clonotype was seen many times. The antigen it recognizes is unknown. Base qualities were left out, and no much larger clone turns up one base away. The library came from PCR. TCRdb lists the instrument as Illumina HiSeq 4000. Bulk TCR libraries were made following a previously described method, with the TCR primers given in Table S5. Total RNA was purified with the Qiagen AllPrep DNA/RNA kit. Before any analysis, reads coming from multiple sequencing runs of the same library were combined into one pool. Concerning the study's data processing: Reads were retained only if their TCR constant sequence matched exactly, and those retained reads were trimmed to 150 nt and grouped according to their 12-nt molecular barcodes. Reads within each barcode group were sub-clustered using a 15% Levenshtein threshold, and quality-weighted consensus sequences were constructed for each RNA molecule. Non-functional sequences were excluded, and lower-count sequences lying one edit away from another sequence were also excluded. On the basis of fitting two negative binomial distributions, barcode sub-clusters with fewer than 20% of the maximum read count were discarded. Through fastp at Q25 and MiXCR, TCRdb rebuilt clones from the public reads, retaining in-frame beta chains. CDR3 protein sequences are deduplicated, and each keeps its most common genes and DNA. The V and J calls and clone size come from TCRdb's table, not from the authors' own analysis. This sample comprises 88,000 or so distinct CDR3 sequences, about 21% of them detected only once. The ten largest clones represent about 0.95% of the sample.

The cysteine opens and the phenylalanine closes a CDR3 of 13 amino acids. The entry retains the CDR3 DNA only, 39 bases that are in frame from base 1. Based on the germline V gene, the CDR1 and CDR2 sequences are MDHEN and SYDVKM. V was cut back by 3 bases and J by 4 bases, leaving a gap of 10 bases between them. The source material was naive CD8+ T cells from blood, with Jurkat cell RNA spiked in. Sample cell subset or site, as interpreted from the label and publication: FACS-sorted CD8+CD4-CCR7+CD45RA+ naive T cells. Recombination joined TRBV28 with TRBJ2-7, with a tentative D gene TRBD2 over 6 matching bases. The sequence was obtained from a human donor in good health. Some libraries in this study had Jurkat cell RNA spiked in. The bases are TGTGCCAGCAGTTTTAGCGGAATATACGAGCAGTACTTC. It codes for CASSFSGIYEQYF. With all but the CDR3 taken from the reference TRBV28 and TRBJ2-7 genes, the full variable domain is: DVKVTQSSRYLVKRTGEKVFLECVQDMDHENMFWYRQDPGLGLRLIYFSYDVKMKEKGDIPEGYSVSREKKERFSLILESASTNQTSMYLCASSFSGIYEQYFGPGTRLTVT.